The entry below gives a single TCR beta chain sequence along with its context. Its antigen is not identified. This sample is drawn from a study of T cell responses to AZD1222 COVID-19 vaccine. CDR3 length: 14 amino acids. The ends were cut back, 0 bases at V and 8 bases at J, with 10 bases in the middle. CDR1 is SEHNR, CDR2 FQNEAQ, per germline (reference sequence). Points from the study as a whole: After two AZD1222 doses, spike-specific TCR breadth and depth rose versus day 0. Regions 160-218 and 743-854 dominated among vaccine-associated CD4 TCRs spanning spike.

Sequenced by immunoSEQ multiplex PCR; TCRdb stores in-frame clones only, minus some. The sample holds 150,000 to 200,000 clones, around 92% seen once. The clonotype was recovered from an adult in good health. The sample in question was peripheral blood, obtained on day 0 of AZD1222 vaccination. The chain links TRBV7-9 to TRBJ1-4; D unresolved. The DNA for the CDR3 is TGTGCCAGCAGCTTAGCGGGGTCGGGGGAAAAACTGTTTTTT. This sequence encodes CASSLAGSGEKLFF. Drawing the rest from reference TRBV7-9 and TRBJ1-4, the complete variable domain is DTGVSQNPRHKITKRGQNVTFRCDPISEHNRLYWYRQTLGQGPEFLTYFQNEAQLEKSRLLSDRFSAERPKGSFSTLEIQRTEQGDSAMYLCASSLAGSGEKLFFGSGTQLSVL.